Presented here are 28 T cell receptor beta chains from one specimen sequenced in a study of blood T cells in healthy people across ages. A second PCR, run for roughly 7 to 12 cycles, used a sample-barcoded 5' primer plus a J-beta primer mix. TCRdb used MiXCR to reprocess the 5' RACE reads, holding one entry per CDR3 protein. The sample holds around 940,000 distinct CDR3 sequences; 51% are singletons and the top ten take 20% to 25%. Sequences were obtained from blood. The receptors shown here come from a woman in her sixties in good health.

This sequence joins TRBV20-1 and TRBJ1-1, with D unclear. Germline CDR1 and CDR2: DFQATT and SNEGSKA (reference sequence). This CDR3 is built from 14 residues. Trimming removed 4 bases at V and 2 bases at J, with 14 bases between. The CDR3 DNA is TGCAGTGCTACCCCCCCACGGATCAACACTGAAGCTTTCTTT. It yields the protein CSATPPRINTEAFF.

The rearrangement links TRBV29-1 to TRBJ1-1; 7 bases align to TRBD1. Germline loops: CDR1 SQVTM, CDR2 ANQGSEA. V was clipped by 1 base and J by 3 bases; unmatched bases: 8. The CDR3 covers 15 residues. The CDR3 DNA reads as TGCAGCGTTGAAGGAGCAGTCAGGGGGTACACTGAAGCTTTCTTT. Amino acid sequence: CSVEGAVRGYTEAFF.

The chain uses TRBV4-2 and TRBJ2-1, with D possibly being TRBD1 (5 bases). The better agreement between TRBJ2-7 and the DNA end casts doubt on the J call. This CDR3 has 15 amino acids. Germline V gives CDR1 LGHNA, CDR2 YNFKEQ. In nucleotides, the CDR3 is TGTGCCAGCAGCCAAGCCGCCCAGGGCCTCGACGAGCAGTACTTC. It codes for CASSQAAQGLDEQYF.

This clonotype showed up just a few times. The chain has TRBV20-1 and TRBJ2-7; 7 bases are a match to TRBD2. The CDR3 has 14 residues. CDR1 and CDR2 from the germline V gene are DFQATT and SNEGSKA (reference sequence). J gave up 3 bases and V 1 base, and 6 bases lay outside the gene matches. The chain's CDR3 is CSARGGGSYYEQYF. CDR3 in DNA: TGCAGTGCTAGAGGGGGGGGGAGTTACTACGAGCAGTACTTC.

This sequence joins TRBV7-9 and TRBJ2-4; a possible D gene is TRBD2 (6 bases). The CDR3 consists of 12 residues. Germline V gene sequence: CDR1 SEHNR, CDR2 FQNEAQ (reference sequence). The chain's CDR3 is CSSSGLRDIQYF. The CDR3 DNA follows: TGTTCCTCTTCGGGACTGAGGGACATTCAGTACTTC.

This clonotype was seen only a few times. The chain recombines TRBV20-1 with TRBJ2-1; D possibly corresponds to TRBD1 (6 bases). V was clipped by 5 bases and J by 0 bases, with 14 bases between them. This CDR3 is 15 amino acids long. Germline loops: CDR1 DFQATT, CDR2 SNEGSKA (reference sequence). The CDR3 region is CSAEPGHLSYNEQFF. In nucleotides, the CDR3 is TGCAGTGCTGAACCGGGACACCTCTCCTACAATGAGCAGTTCTTC.

This chain links TRBV7-8 with TRBJ2-7, with 12 bases fitting TRBD1. V was pared by 1 base and J by 7 bases, with 5 bases of the junction left unmatched. This CDR3 has 15 amino acids. The germline V gene encodes CDR1 SGHVS and CDR2 FQNEAQ. The CDR3 bases are TGTGCCAGCAGCTTAGTGGGACAGGGGGCCGAGGAGCAGTACTTC. Protein product: CASSLVGQGAEEQYF. Drawing the rest from reference TRBV7-8 and TRBJ2-7, the complete variable domain is GAGVSQSPRYKVAKRGQDVALRCDPISGHVSLFWYQQALGQGPEFLTYFQNEAQLDKSGLPSDRFFAERPEGSVSTLKIQRTQQEDSAVYLCASSLVGQGAEEQYFGPGTRLTVT.

This chain uses TRBV11-1 with TRBJ1-5; D gene ambiguous. This CDR3 spans 13 amino acids. Trimming removed 5 bases from V and 5 bases from J, with 10 bases in between. Looked up from germline, CDR1 is SGHAT and CDR2 is FQDESV (reference sequence). CDR3 in amino acids: CASSHGPYQPQHF. CDR3 bases: TGTGCCAGCAGCCACGGGCCCTATCAGCCCCAGCATTTT.

The chain uses TRBV7-2 and TRBJ2-1; D gene unclear. This CDR3 region has 14 residues. V lost 11 bases, J lost 1 base, and 15 bases lay in between. In germline, CDR1 is SGHTA, CDR2 FQGNSA. The CDR3 DNA sequence: TGTGCCCAACGGTCGACAAATTCCTACAATGAGCAGTTCTTC. Its translation is CAQRSTNSYNEQFF.

The chain combines TRBV5-1 with TRBJ2-1; TRBD2 agrees at 8 bases. The CDR3 runs 16 residues. J was trimmed by 8 bases and V by 3 bases; bases with no gene match: 13. Germline values: CDR1 SGHRS, CDR2 YFSETQ. This CDR3 is CASSSPRDGRVDEQFF. The CDR3 DNA reads as TGCGCCAGCAGCTCTCCCCGGGACGGGAGGGTTGATGAGCAGTTCTTC.

The rearrangement links TRBV28 to TRBJ1-5; the match to TRBD1 covers 8 bases. Germline values: CDR1 MDHEN, CDR2 SYDVKM. Germline trimming cut 8 bases from V and 6 bases from J; bases unmatched to any gene: 12. The CDR3 is 15 residues long. As DNA, the CDR3 is TGTGCCAGCGGAACCCACGGGACAGGCCTTCAGCCCCAGCATTTT. Encoded protein: CASGTHGTGLQPQHF.

The genes are TRBV6-4 and TRBJ2-5; the D gene is possibly TRBD2 (6 bases). Trimming took off 5 bases at V and 5 bases at J, with 12 bases between the two ends. CDR1 is MRHNA, CDR2 SNTAGT, per germline. The CDR3 totals 13 residues. CDR3 nucleotides: TGTGCCAGCAGTAGGGTCGCGGGGGAGACCCAGTACTTC. It is translated as CASSRVAGETQYF.

V gene TRBV18 combines with J gene TRBJ2-5; D remains unclear. CDR3 size: 11 residues. Trimming took 8 bases from V and 6 from J, leaving 10 bases between them. Germline CDR1 is KGHSH and CDR2 is LQKENI. This CDR3 reads CASRTGQTQYF. CDR3 coding DNA: TGTGCCAGCCGCACCGGGCAGACCCAGTACTTC.

This sequence joins TRBV19 and TRBJ2-1, with D possibly being TRBD1 or TRBD2 (5 bases each). With 6 bases removed from V and 0 bases from J, the gap between germline ends came to 12 bases. The CDR3 length is 15 residues. In germline, CDR1 is LNHDA, CDR2 SQIVND (reference sequence). As DNA, the CDR3 is TGTGCCAGTAGGAGGGGTCTAAGCTCCTACAATGAGCAGTTCTTC. Translation: CASRRGLSSYNEQFF. The whole variable domain, filled in from reference TRBV19 and TRBJ2-1, reads DGGITQSPKYLFRKEGQNVTLSCEQNLNHDAMYWYRQDPGQGLRLIYYSQIVNDFQKGDIAEGYSVSREKKESFPLTVTSAQKNPTAFYLCASRRGLSSYNEQFFGPGTRLTVL.

The rearrangement uses TRBV5-1 and TRBJ2-5; 7 bases are a match to TRBD1. CDR1 and CDR2 (germline): SGHRS, YFSETQ. V lost 7 bases, J lost 5 bases, and 14 bases stayed unmatched. The CDR3 is 15 residues long. The CDR3 protein is CASSARQGNGETQYF. CDR3 nucleotides: TGCGCCAGCTCAGCCCGACAGGGAAACGGGGAGACCCAGTACTTC.

The chain has TRBV6-2 or TRBV6-3 and TRBJ2-5; TRBD2 might be the D (7 bases). V lost 10 bases and J 4 bases, leaving 16 bases between the germline ends. This CDR3 comprises 13 residues. Germline V gene data show CDR1 as MNHEY and CDR2 as SVGEGT. For the CDR3, the DNA is TGTGCCATCACACCCCGGGGGGCAGAGACCCAGTACTTC. It encodes CAITPRGAETQYF.

The gene calls are TRBV6-5 and TRBJ1-4; 7 nucleotides align to TRBD1. CDR1 is MNHEY and CDR2 is SVGAGI in the germline V gene. V lost 10 bases and J lost 6; bases outside the gene matches: 5. This CDR3 region has 12 residues. In DNA form, the CDR3 reads TGTGCCACCGGCACAGGGGATGAAAAACTGTTTTTT. Translating gives CATGTGDEKLFF.

This clonotype occurred many times. The rearrangement joins TRBV29-1 to TRBJ2-5, with a weak D call TRBD2 (6 bases). CDR3 length equals 16 residues. Germline CDR1 reads SQVTM; CDR2 reads ANQGSEA. V gave up 3 bases and J gave up 4 bases, with 21 bases separating them. CDR3 amino acids: CSVDSSGRNGRETQYF. CDR3 DNA: TGCAGCGTTGATAGCTCCGGGAGAAATGGACGAGAGACCCAGTACTTC.

The chain employs TRBV25-1 and TRBJ2-7; no reliable D call. Germline V gene lookup returns CDR1 MGHDK and CDR2 SYGVNS. V was cut by 4 bases and J by 3 bases, with 10 bases left in between. This CDR3 has 13 amino acids. This chain's CDR3 is CASSASSNYEQYF. Here the CDR3 DNA reads TGTGCCAGCAGTGCCTCTTCGAACTACGAGCAGTACTTC.

Only one count was recorded for this clonotype. In DNA form, the CDR3 reads TGTGCCATCAGTGCTAGTCGGGAGGGTAACAATGAGCAGTACTTC. Translated, it gives CAISASREGNNEQYF. V is TRBV10-3 and J is TRBJ2-7, with 8 bases lining up with TRBD2. Germline V gives CDR1 ENHRY, CDR2 SYGVKD. Trimming removed 4 bases from V and 7 bases from J; junction bases left unmatched: 12. The CDR3 loop spans 15 amino acids.

V is TRBV6-2 or TRBV6-3 and J is TRBJ1-1; D is unclear. Germline CDR1 reads MNHEY; CDR2 reads SVGEGT. V lost 6 bases to trimming and J lost 0 bases, with 5 bases between them. The CDR3 consists of 12 residues. In DNA form, the CDR3 reads TGTGCCAGCAGAGTCATGAACACTGAAGCTTTCTTT. This sequence encodes CASRVMNTEAFF.

This chain joins TRBV11-2 and TRBJ2-5, with TRBD2 matching over 8 bases. The last part of the DNA fits TRBJ2-7 better; the J call may be wrong. Germline CDR1 is SGHAT and CDR2 is FQNNGV. The CDR3 sequence is 20 residues long. CDR3 coding DNA: TGTGCCAGCAGCTTAGATCTAGCTAAAGGGGCAGTAGCGGGATGGCACGAGCAGTACTTC. Its protein is CASSLDLAKGAVAGWHEQYF.

For this clonotype: This may be a read error: a much more frequent sequence differs by one nucleotide. The V call is TRBV20-1, the J call TRBJ2-1; D possibly corresponds to TRBD2 (5 bases). Germline CDR1 DFQATT, CDR2 SNEGSKA (reference sequence). Between the trimmed V and J ends, which lost 0 bases and 9 bases, there was a span of 6 bases. The CDR3 is 11 amino acids. CDR3 in amino acids: CSARDGSEQFF. CDR3 sequence (DNA): TGCAGTGCTAGAGATGGGAGTGAGCAGTTCTTC.

This clonotype occurred once. The V and J genes are TRBV7-6 and TRBJ1-1; TRBD1 might be the D (6 bases). Germline V gene sequence: CDR1 SGHVS, CDR2 FNYEAQ. The CDR3 length is 16 residues. Deletions cut 1 base from V and 1 base from J, with 13 bases between. CDR3 amino acids: CASSLVPDSKNTEAFF. The DNA of the CDR3 is TGTGCCAGCAGCTTAGTTCCGGACAGCAAGAACACTGAAGCTTTCTTT.

This clonotype has a handful of counts. J is TRBJ2-1 and V is TRBV9, with D possibly matching TRBD2 (5 bases). Germline CDR1 SGDLS, CDR2 YYNGEE. With 4 bases removed from V and 4 bases from J, the gap between germline ends came to 12 bases. The CDR3 covers 14 residues. Here the CDR3 DNA reads TGTGCCAGCAGCAAAGCGGAAACATACAATGAGCAGTTCTTC. It specifies CASSKAETYNEQFF.

This rearrangement joins TRBV20-1 to TRBJ1-2; no firm D call. The CDR3 runs to 12 residues. Germline CDR1 DFQATT, CDR2 SNEGSKA (reference sequence). Trimming removed 5 bases from V and 3 bases from J, with 10 bases in between. This CDR3 is CSASHTDYGYTF. The CDR3 nucleotides read TGCAGTGCTTCCCATACGGACTATGGCTACACCTTC.

This clonotype came up a few times. J is TRBJ1-2 and V is TRBV6-5; TRBD1 agrees at 8 bases. The CDR3 loop spans 16 amino acids. Germline CDR1 and CDR2: MNHEY and SVGAGI. J was trimmed by 1 base and V by 7 bases; bases with no gene match: 11. The CDR3 is CASTLTPGGFNYGYTF. Written as DNA, the CDR3 is TGTGCCAGCACCCTAACGCCAGGGGGCTTTAACTATGGCTACACCTTC.

V is TRBV5-1 and J is TRBJ2-4, with 7 bases fitting TRBD2. TRBJ2-7 explains the end of the DNA better; the J call may be wrong. The CDR3 consists of 15 residues. The germline CDR1 and CDR2 sequences are SGHRS and YFSETQ. The CDR3, as DNA: TGCGCCAGCAGTTCCGGGGGGACGAAAACCTACGAGCAGTACTTC. Translating it yields CASSSGGTKTYEQYF.